This paragraph reports one T cell receptor beta chain. Its antigen is not known. The data belong to a study of T cells in Graves' hyperthyroidism and ophthalmopathy. Study-wide points: Among thyroid clonotypes expanded above 0.001, most also appeared in blood.

TCR beta CDR3 regions were amplified from RNA transcripts. The TCR CDR3 first-round RT-PCR relied on the HTBI primer set. TCRdb processed the multiplex PCR reads anew with MiXCR; each CDR3 protein has one entry. Of hundreds of thousands of distinct CDR3 sequences in the sample, 46% were seen once. This CDR3 is 10 amino acids long. Between the trimmed V and J ends, which lost 7 bases and 7 bases, there was a span of 7 bases. CDR1 SNHLY and CDR2 FYNNEI come from the germline V gene. The study defined stable Graves' hyperthyroidism as no ophthalmopathy progression within 18 months. Newly diagnosed hyperthyroidism, duration under 2 months, in patients aged 18 to 65. The diagnostic basis comprised clinical symptoms, serum thyroxine and TRAb, thyroid ultrasound and orbital computed tomography.

The V and J genes are TRBV2 and TRBJ1-1; D uncertain. Sequenced: peripheral blood or thyroid tissue (not recorded which). This receptor was obtained from a woman aged 18-30 years with Graves' hyperthyroidism. CDR3 sequence: CASKDGEAFF. The CDR3 region has the DNA TGTGCCAGCAAGGACGGTGAAGCTTTCTTT.